Below, 30 T cell receptor beta chains from the same sample are listed, as sequenced in a study of shared clonotypes between healthy human individuals. Only in-frame clones appear in the TCRdb table, and some are missing; sequencing was by immunoSEQ multiplex PCR. This sample carries 1.4 million or so clones, approximately 98.5% of them seen once, and the ten largest clones take under 0.45%. The sequenced material came from naive CD4+ T cells sorted from blood. The subset: CD45RA+ positively selected. These receptors were taken from a man under 40 in good health.

The V and J genes are TRBV5-4 and TRBJ2-1, with 8 nucleotides matching TRBD2. Germline V gene sequence: CDR1 SGHNT, CDR2 YYREEE (reference sequence). After removal of 0 bases from V and 3 bases from J, the junction contained 5 bases not matched to a gene. The CDR3 covers 16 residues. The CDR3 here is CASSLGEREYYNEQFF. The CDR3 DNA follows: TGTGCCAGCAGCTTGGGAGAGCGGGAGTACTACAATGAGCAGTTCTTC. Variable domain in full (rest from reference TRBV5-4 and TRBJ2-1): ETGVTQSPTHLIKTRGQQVTLRCSSQSGHNTVSWYQQALGQGPQFIFQYYREEENGRGNFPPRFSGLQFPNYSSELNVNALELDDSALYLCASSLGEREYYNEQFFGPGTRLTVL.

This CDR3 is CASSALGGAETQYF. The CDR3 DNA sequence: TGTGCCAGCAGCGCCTTGGGAGGGGCGGAGACCCAGTACTTC. The chain recombines TRBV2 with TRBJ2-5, with 7 positions matching TRBD2. Trimming removed 6 bases from V and 5 bases from J; junction bases left unmatched: 9. Germline V CDR1 and CDR2: SNHLY, FYNNEI. The CDR3 is made up of 14 amino acids.

The rearrangement joins TRBV30 to TRBJ2-1; 13 bases line up with TRBD2. There are 15 residues in the CDR3. V gave up 4 bases and J gave up 9 bases; unmatched junction bases: 9. The V gene's germline CDR1 is GTSNPN and CDR2 SVGIG (reference sequence). The CDR3 here is CAWTPGTSGKGEQFF. CDR3 sequence (DNA): TGTGCCTGGACCCCCGGGACTAGCGGGAAGGGTGAGCAGTTCTTC. Looking up the rest from reference TRBV30 and TRBJ2-1 gives the full variable domain: SQTIHQWPATLVQPVGSPLSLECTVEGTSNPNLYWYRQAAGRGLQLLFYSVGIGQISSEVPQNLSASRPQDRQFILSSKKLLLSDSGFYLCAWTPGTSGKGEQFFGPGTRLTVL.

The CDR3: CASSPGTGLNQPQHF. CDR3 nucleotides: TGTGCCAGCAGCCCCGGGACAGGTCTCAATCAGCCCCAGCATTTT. The V gene is TRBV2, the J gene TRBJ1-5, with TRBD1 matching 8 bases. The CDR3 covers 15 residues. Germline V gene lookup returns CDR1 SNHLY and CDR2 FYNNEI. The junction had 7 bases not matched to a gene; V was cut back by 6 bases and J by 3 bases. The variable domain in full, with the rest retrieved from reference TRBV2 and TRBJ1-5, is EPEVTQTPSHQVTQMGQEVILRCVPISNHLYFYWYRQILGQKVEFLVSFYNNEISEKSEIFDDQFSVERPDGSNFTLKIRSTKLEDSAMYFCASSPGTGLNQPQHFGDGTRLSIL.

A remark on this clone: The same CDR3 can be traced to other DNA sequences in this sample. This chain links TRBV6-5 with TRBJ1-2; 11 bases align to TRBD1. The germline V gene encodes CDR1 MNHEY and CDR2 SVGAGI. V shed 5 bases and J 5 bases; nucleotides not matched to a gene: 1. The CDR3 extends over 13 amino acids. CDR3 bases: TGTGCCAGCAGTAGGGACAGGGGGTATGGCTACACCTTC. The encoded protein is CASSRDRGYGYTF.

This chain links TRBV28 with TRBJ1-4; D is uncertain. CDR3 length: 14 residues. Trimming left V 3 bases short and J 0 bases short, with 5 bases between. The V gene's germline CDR1 is MDHEN and CDR2 SYDVKM. This CDR3 reads CASSLWTTNEKLFF. CDR3 DNA: TGTGCCAGCAGTTTGTGGACAACTAATGAAAAACTGTTTTTT. Using reference TRBV28 and TRBJ1-4 for the parts outside the CDR3, the full variable domain is DVKVTQSSRYLVKRTGEKVFLECVQDMDHENMFWYRQDPGLGLRLIYFSYDVKMKEKGDIPEGYSVSREKKERFSLILESASTNQTSMYLCASSLWTTNEKLFFGSGTQLSVL.

In this sample, this clone turned up once. The chain is built from TRBV11-2 and TRBJ2-7; possible D gene TRBD1, 6 bases. The ends were cut back, 4 bases at V and 2 bases at J, with 15 bases in the middle. The CDR3 covers 15 residues. Per germline, CDR1 SGHAT and CDR2 FQNNGV. The CDR3 loop reads CASSSSRGLTYEQYF. As DNA, the CDR3 is TGTGCCAGCAGCTCGAGCAGGGGCCTTACCTACGAGCAGTACTTC.

V is TRBV30 and J is TRBJ2-1, with D possibly being TRBD2 (6 bases). CDR1 is GTSNPN and CDR2 is SVGIG in the germline V gene (reference sequence). This CDR3 is 14 amino acids long. V was cut by 4 bases and J by 4 bases, with 14 bases left in between. The DNA for the CDR3 is TGTGCCTGGATGGTGGGAGGATCTTACAATGAGCAGTTCTTC. Translation gives CAWMVGGSYNEQFF.

A word on this clone: This sample also contains other DNA sequences that code for the same CDR3. J is TRBJ1-5 and V is TRBV15; no firm D call. V lost 1 base and J 1 base, leaving 8 bases between the germline ends. The CDR3 extends over 15 amino acids. The germline V gene encodes CDR1 LNHNV and CDR2 YYDKDF (reference sequence). Here the CDR3 reads CATSRGGPSNQPQHF. The CDR3 region has the DNA TGTGCCACCAGCAGAGGCGGACCGAGCAATCAGCCCCAGCATTTT.

The V and J genes are TRBV6-5 and TRBJ1-5; TRBD1 might be the D (5 bases). The CDR3 runs 16 residues. CDR1 is MNHEY, CDR2 SVGAGI, per germline. Trimming took 2 bases from V and 0 from J, leaving 11 bases between them. The CDR3 nucleotides read TGTGCCAGCAGTTACCGGACACCATATAGCAATCAGCCCCAGCATTTT. Residues: CASSYRTPYSNQPQHF.

The chain employs TRBV29-1 and TRBJ2-5, with D possibly being TRBD1 (5 bases). Germline-derived CDR1 and CDR2 are SQVTM and ANQGSEA. The CDR3 runs 14 residues. With 4 bases removed from V and 4 bases from J, the gap between germline ends came to 16 bases. The CDR3 region has the DNA TGCAGCGTTGGAGTCAGGGTAGTAGGAGAGACCCAGTACTTC. Its protein is CSVGVRVVGETQYF.

The chain has TRBV11-2 and TRBJ1-1, with D perhaps matching TRBD1 (5 bases). The CDR3 has 15 amino acids. Germline lookup yields CDR1 SGHAT and CDR2 FQNNGV. Trimming left V 5 bases short and J 0 bases short, with 13 bases between. In DNA, the CDR3 is TGTGCCAGCAGCCGTCCAGGGCTTTTGAACACTGAAGCTTTCTTT. Protein sequence: CASSRPGLLNTEAFF.

J is TRBJ2-3 and V is TRBV10-2; 11 nucleotides align to TRBD2. This CDR3 is built from 16 residues. The germline gives CDR1 WSHSY, CDR2 SAAADI. With 6 bases clipped from V and 0 bases from J, the junction kept 5 bases outside the gene matches. DNA of the CDR3: TGCGCCAGCAGCGGTGGGACTAGCGGAAGCACAGATACGCAGTATTTT. Translated, it gives CASSGGTSGSTDTQYF.

V usage is TRBV6-1 and J usage is TRBJ2-5; D tentatively fits TRBD1 or TRBD2 (6 bases each). This CDR3 region has 15 residues. Germline V CDR1 and CDR2: MNHNS, SASEGT. V lost 6 bases and J lost 5, with 19 bases in between. The CDR3 DNA reads as TGTGCCAGCAGCCGAGGAGGGGGGCTAAGGGAGACCCAGTACTTC. Residues: CASSRGGGLRETQYF.

Note on this clone: Within the sample, other DNA sequences also encode this same CDR3. The chain recombines TRBV5-4 with TRBJ1-5; D is unresolved. The germline gives CDR1 SGHNT, CDR2 YYREEE (reference sequence). The CDR3 is made up of 13 amino acids. Deletions cut 0 bases from V and 5 bases from J, with 6 bases between. The CDR3 loop is CASSLDGDQPQHF. DNA for the CDR3: TGTGCCAGCAGCTTGGATGGGGATCAGCCCCAGCATTTT.

The rearrangement uses TRBV5-1 and TRBJ2-5; a possible D gene is TRBD1 (6 bases). V shed 9 bases and J shed 4 bases, with 16 bases lying between them. This CDR3 spans 13 amino acids. CDR1 is SGHRS and CDR2 is YFSETQ in the germline V gene. The CDR3 DNA follows: TGCGCCACCGGTGGGGGCGGTCGAGAGACCCAGTACTTC. Amino acid sequence: CATGGGGRETQYF.

The genes are TRBV11-2 and TRBJ2-7; D might be TRBD2 (6 bases). Germline loops: CDR1 SGHAT, CDR2 FQNNGV. V was cut by 5 bases and J by 0 bases, with 14 bases left in between. CDR3 length: 15 residues. The CDR3 coding sequence is TGTGCCAGCAGCCCCGGACACGGGAGCTCCTACGAGCAGTACTTC. It specifies CASSPGHGSSYEQYF. Complete variable domain (other parts from reference TRBV11-2 and TRBJ2-7): EAGVAQSPRYKIIEKRQSVAFWCNPISGHATLYWYQQILGQGPKLLIQFQNNGVVDDSQLPKDRFSAERLKGVDSTLKIQPAKLEDSAVYLCASSPGHGSSYEQYFGPGTRLTVT.

V and J are TRBV14 and TRBJ1-1, with D possibly being TRBD1 (5 bases). Germline assignment: CDR1 SGHDN and CDR2 FVKESK. The CDR3 spans 13 residues. V was pared by 4 bases and J by 5 bases, with 11 bases between. CDR3 DNA: TGTGCCAGCAGCCGATCAGGGCTGACTGAAGCTTTCTTT. Protein sequence: CASSRSGLTEAFF.

The J gene is TRBJ2-7, the V gene TRBV30; D perhaps matches TRBD2 (6 bases). Germline CDR1 GTSNPN, CDR2 SVGIG (reference sequence). The V end lost 7 bases, the J end lost 9 bases, and 13 bases lay between the germline ends. This CDR3 has 10 amino acids. The CDR3 here is CAYGSSGQYF. The CDR3 region has the DNA TGTGCCTACGGGAGTTCAGGGCAGTACTTC.

The chain's CDR3 is CASVSDAYNEQFF. The DNA for the CDR3 is TGTGCTAGTGTTTCGGACGCTTACAATGAGCAGTTCTTC. V gene TRBV12-5 combines with J gene TRBJ2-1, with D unclear. The CDR3 totals 13 residues. V was cut by 7 bases and J by 4 bases, with 11 bases left in between. CDR1 is LGHNT and CDR2 is FRNRAP in the germline V gene.

The gene calls are TRBV5-6 and TRBJ2-3, with D perhaps matching TRBD1 (5 bases). This CDR3 spans 13 amino acids. Per germline, CDR1 SGHDT and CDR2 YYEEEE. V shed 0 bases and J shed 4 bases, with 6 bases lying between them. CDR3 bases: TGTGCCAGCAGCTTGGTAGGGGCAGATACGCAGTATTTT. It codes for CASSLVGADTQYF.

The V and J genes are TRBV13 and TRBJ1-5; 7 bases fit TRBD1. CDR1 is PRHDT, CDR2 FYEKMQ, per germline (reference sequence). The length of the CDR3 is 16 residues. The J segment lost 1 base and the V segment lost 6 bases, leaving 9 bases of the junction unmatched. The CDR3 protein is CASSCDRVSSNQPQHF. CDR3 bases: TGTGCCAGCAGTTGCGACAGGGTGTCGAGCAATCAGCCCCAGCATTTT.

This chain links TRBV4-1 with TRBJ1-2; no clear D gene. The CDR3 totals 13 residues. Deletions cut 3 bases from V and 2 bases from J, with 7 bases between. CDR1 and CDR2 (germline): MGHRA, YSYEKL. The DNA for the CDR3 is TGCGCCAGCAGCCATACGGAAAACTATGGCTACACCTTC. Translation: CASSHTENYGYTF.

A note on this clone: The same CDR3 arises from other DNA sequences in this sample as well. V gene TRBV19 combines with J gene TRBJ2-7; TRBD2 aligns across 7 bases. V was pared by 5 bases and J by 7 bases, with 11 bases of the junction left unmatched. The CDR3 consists of 14 residues. Germline V gene data show CDR1 as LNHDA and CDR2 as SQIVND (reference sequence). CDR3 in amino acids: CASSGLAGVGEQYF. For the CDR3, the DNA is TGTGCCAGTAGTGGGTTGGCGGGAGTAGGGGAGCAGTACTTC.

For this clone: The junction departs from the called germline gene at one end, perhaps through a read error. The V gene is TRBV27, the J gene TRBJ2-1; TRBD2 aligns across 10 bases. In germline, CDR1 is MNHEY, CDR2 SMNVEV (reference sequence). CDR3 length: 12 residues. The CDR3 DNA sequence: TGTGCCAGCAGTCCCATAGCGGGAGGATGGATCTTC. Protein: CASSPIAGGWIF.

The chain employs TRBV7-9 and TRBJ2-5, with 11 bases lining up with TRBD2. Losses at the gene ends were 1 base for V and 5 bases for J; bases not matched to a gene: 9. The CDR3 runs 17 residues. Per germline, CDR1 SEHNR and CDR2 FQNEAQ (reference sequence). CDR3 DNA: TGTGCCAGCAGCTTAGTATCACTAGCGGGAGACCGCGAGACCCAGTACTTC. The encoded protein is CASSLVSLAGDRETQYF.

The chain has TRBV10-1 and TRBJ2-3, with 15 bases matching TRBD2. The CDR3 is 16 residues long. CDR1 is WNHNN and CDR2 is SYGVQD in the germline V gene (reference sequence). The ends lost 2 bases at V and 5 bases at J; junction bases unmatched: 2. Written as DNA, the CDR3 is TGCGCCAGCAGTGAGGGACTAGCGGGAGGGCGAGATACGCAGTATTTT. This gives the protein CASSEGLAGGRDTQYF.

The rearrangement uses TRBV15 and TRBJ2-7, with 7 bases fitting TRBD1. Germline CDR1 LNHNV, CDR2 YYDKDF (reference sequence). The CDR3 sequence is 15 residues long. V lost 3 bases to trimming and J lost 1 base; unmatched junction nucleotides: 6. This chain's CDR3 is CATSRGDRFSYEQYF. The CDR3 DNA reads as TGTGCCACCAGCAGGGGGGACAGATTTTCCTACGAGCAGTACTTC.

This clone has a single count. The rearrangement joins TRBV30 to TRBJ1-5; unclear D gene. Trimming left V 0 bases short and J 7 bases short, with 10 bases between. Germline values: CDR1 GTSNPN, CDR2 SVGIG (reference sequence). CDR3 size: 13 residues. CDR3 in DNA: TGTGCCTGGAGTGTAGCGGGGAGACAGCCCCAGCATTTT. Translating gives CAWSVAGRQPQHF.

The CDR3 DNA reads TGTGCCAGCAGCATCCTTTCCGGGAGTTTAGAGACCCAGTACTTC. This gives the protein CASSILSGSLETQYF. The chain carries TRBV7-8 and TRBJ2-5, with D perhaps matching TRBD2 (6 bases). The ends were cut back, 5 bases at V and 4 bases at J, with 17 bases in the middle. The CDR3 contains 15 residues. Germline V gene data show CDR1 as SGHVS and CDR2 as FQNEAQ.